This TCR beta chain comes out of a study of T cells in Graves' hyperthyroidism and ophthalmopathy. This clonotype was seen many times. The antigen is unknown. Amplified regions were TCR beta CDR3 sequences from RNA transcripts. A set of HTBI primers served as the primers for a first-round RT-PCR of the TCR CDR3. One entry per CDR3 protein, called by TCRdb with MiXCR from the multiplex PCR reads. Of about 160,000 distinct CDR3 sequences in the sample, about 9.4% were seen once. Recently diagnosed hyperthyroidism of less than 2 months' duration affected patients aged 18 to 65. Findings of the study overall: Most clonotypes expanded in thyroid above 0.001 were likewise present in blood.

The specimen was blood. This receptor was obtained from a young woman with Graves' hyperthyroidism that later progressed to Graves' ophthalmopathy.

The CDR3 DNA is TGTGCCACCAGTGGGATGAACACTGAAGCTTTCTTT. It yields the protein CATSGMNTEAFF. The chain couples TRBV24-1 to TRBJ1-1; D uncertain. The CDR3 sequence is 12 residues long. Trimming took off 5 bases at V and 0 bases at J, with 3 bases between the two ends. In germline, CDR1 is KGHDR, CDR2 SFDVKD.